A single sample is the source of the 8 T cell receptor beta chains below, sequenced in a study of blood T cell repertoires in COVID-19. Using immunoSEQ multiplex PCR, the repertoire was profiled, and TCRdb retains in-frame clones only, with some absent. The sample lists 140,000 to 150,000 clones; roughly four fifths were seen once. Specimen: peripheral blood. Receptors were obtained from a human donor with acute or convalescent COVID-19. The donor label of this sample is uncertain.

The chain employs TRBV5-4 and TRBJ1-1; D gene ambiguous. Trimming removed 3 bases from V and 5 bases from J, with 14 bases in between. Germline V gene lookup returns CDR1 SGHNT and CDR2 YYREEE (reference sequence). The CDR3 is 14 residues long. The CDR3 region is CASSSREGPTEAFF. The CDR3 nucleotides are TGTGCCAGCAGCTCCCGGGAAGGGCCAACTGAAGCTTTCTTT.

This clone was seen a single time. The rearrangement joins TRBV9 to TRBJ1-3; the D gene is possibly TRBD1 (6 bases). The CDR3 consists of 15 residues. V lost 3 bases and J 0 bases, leaving 10 bases between the germline ends. Germline V gives CDR1 SGDLS, CDR2 YYNGEE. The CDR3 nucleotides are TGTGCCAGCAGCGCAGGGGCCATCTCTGGAAACACCATATATTTT. Translation gives CASSAGAISGNTIYF.

The chain combines TRBV7-9 with TRBJ2-7, with 11 bases that match TRBD2. V lost 5 bases to trimming and J lost 2 bases; unmatched junction nucleotides: 5. This CDR3 has 15 residues. From germline, CDR1 is SEHNR and CDR2 FQNEAQ (reference sequence). In DNA, the CDR3 is TGTGCCAGCAGCCCCGGACTAGCGGGTCCCTACGAGCAGTACTTC. Its protein is CASSPGLAGPYEQYF.

The CDR3 region is CASSAQDRFMNTEAFF. The DNA of the CDR3 is TGTGCCAGCAGTGCCCAGGACAGGTTTATGAACACTGAAGCTTTCTTT. The rearrangement links TRBV25-1 to TRBJ1-1; 7 nucleotides line up with TRBD1. The germline V gene encodes CDR1 MGHDK and CDR2 SYGVNS. Trimming removed 4 bases from V and 0 bases from J; junction bases left unmatched: 8. The CDR3 spans 16 residues.

This clone has ten or more counts. V is TRBV7-9 and J is TRBJ1-4; 10 nucleotides line up with TRBD1. In germline, CDR1 is SEHNR, CDR2 FQNEAQ (reference sequence). The CDR3 is 17 amino acids. The ends lost 1 base at V and 5 bases at J; junction bases unmatched: 7. CDR3 bases: TGTGCCAGCAGCTTAGGGCCCGGGACAGGGGACAATGAAAAACTGTTTTTT. This encodes CASSLGPGTGDNEKLFF.

This clone was observed many times. The rearrangement links TRBV5-1 to TRBJ2-3; 13 positions match TRBD2. The germline CDR1 and CDR2 sequences are SGHRS and YFSETQ. The CDR3 is made up of 15 amino acids. With V trimmed by 0 bases and J by 6 bases, 1 base remained unmatched. CDR3 loop: CASSLETSGGDTQYF. DNA for the CDR3: TGCGCCAGCAGCTTGGAGACTAGCGGGGGGGATACGCAGTATTTT.

The V call is TRBV28, the J call TRBJ2-7, with 11 nucleotides matching TRBD2. V shed 8 bases and J 1 base; nucleotides not matched to a gene: 7. This CDR3 comprises 15 residues. Germline V lookup: CDR1 MDHEN, CDR2 SYDVKM. The CDR3 nucleotides read TGTGCCAGCTCCATAGCGGGGGGGCGATCCTACGAGCAGTACGTC. Amino acid sequence: CASSIAGGRSYEQYV.

This chain uses TRBV4-1 with TRBJ2-7; D is unresolved. Germline values: CDR1 MGHRA, CDR2 YSYEKL. CDR3 length equals 12 residues. Trimming stripped 2 bases from V and 3 bases from J, with 5 bases between. The CDR3 DNA is TGCGCCAGCAGCCAATCCGGCTACGAGCAGTACTTC. Translating gives CASSQSGYEQYF.